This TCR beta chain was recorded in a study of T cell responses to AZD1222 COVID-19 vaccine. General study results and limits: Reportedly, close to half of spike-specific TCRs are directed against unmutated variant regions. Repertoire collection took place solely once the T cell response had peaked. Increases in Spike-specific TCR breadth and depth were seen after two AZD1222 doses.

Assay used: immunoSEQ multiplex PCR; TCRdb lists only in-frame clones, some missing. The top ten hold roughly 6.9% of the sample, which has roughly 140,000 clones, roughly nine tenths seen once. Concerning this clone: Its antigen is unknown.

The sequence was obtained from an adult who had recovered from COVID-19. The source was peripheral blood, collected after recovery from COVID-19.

Here the CDR3 DNA reads TGCGCCAGCAGTGAGTCGCGTGGGTACACTGAAGCTTTCTTT. Protein sequence: CASSESRGYTEAFF. This chain links TRBV10-1 with TRBJ1-1; D not certain. Trimming stripped 0 bases from V and 3 bases from J, with 8 bases between. The CDR3 has 14 residues. Germline-derived CDR1 and CDR2 are WNHNN and SYGVQD (reference sequence).